This T cell receptor beta chain was retrieved from a study of CD8 T cells in ankylosing spondylitis. Libraries of TCR beta came from quantitative 5'-RACE with molecular barcodes. One entry per CDR3 protein, called by TCRdb with MiXCR from the 5' RACE reads. The sample has over 30,000 distinct CDR3 sequences; roughly 9.6% are singletons. Many counts were recorded for this clonotype. Its specificity is not known. General study results and limits: Previously reported in reactive arthritis synovial fluid and blood were some of the motif variants. It appeared that ankylosing spondylitis blood was characterized by a TCR beta motif of roughly 8 highly homologous variants.

Sequencing used synovial fluid, either unsorted or a sorted T cell fraction (not recorded which). The sequence was collected from a male donor with ankylosing spondylitis.

CDR3 residues: CASSLFPSQTVRDHYGYTF. In DNA form, the CDR3 reads TGTGCCAGCAGCCTGTTCCCTTCCCAGACAGTCCGGGACCACTATGGCTACACCTTC. This chain links TRBV7-8 with TRBJ1-2; D perhaps matches TRBD1 (5 bases). Germline V gives CDR1 SGHVS, CDR2 FQNEAQ. The V end was cut by 5 bases, the J end by 3 bases, with 28 bases between. This CDR3 has 19 amino acids.